The text below deals with one TCR beta chain. What this receptor recognizes is not known. Each CD8+ T cell subset was flow-sorted in triplicate, and 300,000 or so cells per subset were placed directly into RLT lysis buffer. To keep memory contaminants out, a stringent definition of naive CD8+ T cells was applied: CD45RO-CCR7+CD27+CD95-. Standard density gradient centrifugation was used to isolate peripheral blood mononuclear cells from buffy coats. Naive CXCR3-negative and CXCR3-positive CD8+ T cells were flow-sorted on a FACSAria III. Total RNA was extracted from sorted cells with an RNeasy Mini Kit. The sample is drawn from a study of CXCR3-negative and CXCR3-positive naive CD8 T cells (dated by TCRdb to between 2019 and 2020). About the full investigation: In total, approximately 130 million TRB reads were obtained, corresponding to roughly 1.5 +/- 0.3 million reads per library. Diversity and physicochemical repertoire analyses were performed on some eleven donors pooled from two independent experiments. For the TRBV-TRBJ cluster analysis, the naive subsets came from 5 donors, while the memory cells came from 3 donors.

Sequencer: NextSeq 550. The Human TCR Profiling Kit (MiLaboratory) was used to prepare UMI-labeled 5' RACE TRB cDNA libraries. The full amount of extracted RNA was used for cDNA synthesis, and the full amount of resulting cDNA was used for PCR amplification. Libraries were prepared in parallel with an identical number of PCR cycles. The authors' analysis ran thus. MIGEC and MiXCR extracted about 53,000 +/- 10,000 unique UMI-labeled TRB cDNA molecules per library, requiring at least two reads per UMI. On average, each library contained about 40,000 +/- 10,000 functional in-frame TRB CDR3 nucleotide clonotypes without stop codons. After downsampling to 5000 UMI-labeled TRB molecules per sample, diversity metrics, including normalized Shannon-Wiener and Chao1, were computed in VDJtools. Clonotype-size-weighted physicochemical properties of the central five CDR3 residues (interaction energy, strength, volume and Kidera factor 4) were computed in VDJtools. Once TCRdb had reprocessed the reads, it stored one entry per CDR3 protein sequence and supplied no DNA. TCRdb, not the authors, supplied the V and J calls. The sample's clone listing holds roughly 60,000 distinct CDR3 sequences. Roughly 0.73% of the sample goes to the ten largest clones.

The CDR3 goes from the cysteine to the phenylalanine over 15 residues. The DNA is not on file. CDR1 SGHKS and CDR2 YYEKEE were looked up in the germline V gene (reference sequence). What the study reported, not specific to this receptor: Within the same donor, TRBV-TRBJ usage looked similar between naive CXCR3-negative and CXCR3-positive cells, but memory cells had distinct patterns. Compared with CXCR3-negative naive cells, CXCR3-positive naive cells had TRB CDR3s with higher hydrophobicity (lower Kidera factor 4), lower energy, and higher strength and volume indices. CXCR3 expression partially decreased after cryopreservation, so most assays used freshly isolated PBMCs. Because surface CD5, which is linked to self-reactivity in mice, was comparable between the naive subsets, TCR interaction strength was also inferred from TRB CDR3 physicochemical properties. Comparably high repertoire diversity was found in both naive subsets, whereas much lower repertoire diversity was found in memory CD8+ T cells.

The chain links TRBV5-5 with TRBJ1-1; as DNA is missing, the TRBD1 call by TCRdb cannot be tested. The receptor was derived from a human donor in good health. Some clones in this sample may be carry-over from other donors' samples. Sequencing was performed on naive CXCR3+ CD8+ T cells from blood. This sample's cell subset or site label indicates: CD45RO-CCR7+CD27+CD95- naive CD8+ T cells expressing CXCR3 (TNR3+). The CDR3 corresponds to CASSPWGERGTEAFF. The full variable domain, with segments outside the CDR3 supplied by the reference TRBV5-5 and TRBJ1-1 proteins, appears as DAGVTQSPTHLIKTRGQQVTLRCSPISGHKSVSWYQQVLGQGPQFIFQYYEKEERGRGNFPDRFSARQFPNYSSELNVNALLLGDSALYLCASSPWGERGTEAFFGQGTRLTVV.